Following are 2 T cell receptor beta chains from one sample sequenced in a study of blood T cell repertoires in COVID-19. Profiling relied on immunoSEQ multiplex PCR, and the TCRdb table lists in-frame clones only, not all of them. This table holds a few hundred thousand clones, about 80% found once. The material sequenced was peripheral blood. Source of these receptors: a man aged 80 or over with acute or convalescent COVID-19.

The chain recombines TRBV3-1 (or the pseudogene TRBV3-2) with TRBJ2-7; 8 bases match TRBD1. The CDR3 consists of 14 residues. Looked up from germline, CDR1 is LGHDT and CDR2 is YNNKEL (reference sequence). Trimming removed 2 bases from V and 6 bases from J; junction bases left unmatched: 6. In DNA form, the CDR3 reads TGTGCCAGCAGCCAAACCGGGACAGGAAGCGAGCAGTACTTC. Protein sequence: CASSQTGTGSEQYF.

The sample holds a few counts of this clone. The chain recombines TRBV24-1 with TRBJ2-2; the D gene is possibly TRBD1 (5 bases). The V end was cut by 4 bases, the J end by 3 bases, with 32 bases between. CDR1 KGHDR and CDR2 SFDVKD come from the germline V gene. The CDR3 length is 22 residues. CDR3 nucleotides: TGTGCCACCAGTGAACGGCCCAGGGTAGGTGGAAGACTCAGCGTTTACACCGGGGAGCTGTTTTTT. Translating it yields CATSERPRVGGRLSVYTGELFF.